These T cell receptor beta chains were read from a single sample in a study of regulatory T cells in long-lasting Graves disease. TCRdb re-derived calls from the multiplex PCR reads in MiXCR, one entry per CDR3 protein. The sample carries 300,000 to 450,000 distinct CDR3 sequences, about 16% recorded once. The sample in question was peripheral blood mononuclear cells (PBMCs), obtained at new diagnosis, from a patient treated with antithyroid drugs. All receptors come from a female donor with Graves disease. Both conserved end residues are part of each CDR3. D genes are given only for firm matches. The size field is filled for only some rows; it gives once, few, many or a size class.

TRBJ1-5 18 many TRBV20-1 TRBD1 TGCAGTGCTAGGTTCCGGGACAGGGGTCCCGTTAGCAATCAGCCCCAGCATTTT CSARFRDRGPVSNQPQHF
TRBJ2-2 15 many TRBV11-2 TRBD2 TGTGCCAGCAGCGGACTAGCGGGGTTCCCCGGGGAGCTGTTTTTT CASSGLAGFPGELFF
TRBJ1-6 17 . TRBV7-6 TRBD1 TGTGCCAGCAGCGGACGGGACAGGGGGATTCTGAATTCACCCCTCCACTTT CASSGRDRGILNSPLHF
TRBJ2-7 15 many TRBV6-5 . TGTGCCAGCAGTTTCACCCGGGACGTCTCCTACGAGCAGTACTTC CASSFTRDVSYEQYF
TRBJ1-5 17 few TRBV6-1 . TGTGCCAGCAGTGGCGATGAGTACCGGGTCCAAAATCAGCCCCAGCATTTT CASSGDEYRVQNQPQHF
TRBJ2-1 15 . TRBV14 . TGTGCCAGCAGCCTTTCAAGGACTCCTGTACTCGAGCAGTTCTTC CASSLSRTPVLEQFF
TRBJ2-1 15 many TRBV27 . TGTGCCAGCAGTTTAGCGGCACCCACCTACAATGAGCAGTTCTTC CASSLAAPTYNEQFF
TRBJ1-1 16 few TRBV12-3/TRBV12-4 TRBD1 TGTGCCAGCAGTTCCACCTCTGGGACAGGCCTGCTTGAAGCTTTCTTT CASSSTSGTGLLEAFF
TRBJ2-1 13 few TRBV19 . TGTGCCAGTAGTATTTCAGGATACAATGAGCAGTTCTTC CASSISGYNEQFF
TRBJ2-5 15 many TRBV20-1 . TGCAGTGCCTACCCAGACAGGCCTAAGGGAGAGACCCAGTACTTC CSAYPDRPKGETQYF
TRBJ1-6 13 . TRBV7-9 . TGTGCCAGCAGCGGGCCGTCCGATTCACCCCTCCACTTT CASSGPSDSPLHF
TRBJ1-5 17 many TRBV7-9 . TGTGCCAGCAGCTTATCGGAGCTCGGCCGAAAAGATCAGCCCCAGCATTTT CASSLSELGRKDQPQHF
TRBJ2-1 13 many TRBV7-2 TRBD2 TGTGCCAGCAGCTTGGGGCGGGAGGGCCAGCAGTTCTTC CASSLGREGQQFF
TRBJ1-1 15 many TRBV27 . TGTGCCAGCAGTTTAAGGGGCGGATTGAACACTGAAGCTTTCTTT CASSLRGGLNTEAFF
TRBJ2-7 16 many TRBV27 TRBD2 TGTGCCAGCAGTTTAATCTCGGGGGGTGGCCGGTACGAGCAGTACTTC CASSLISGGGRYEQYF
TRBJ2-1 13 few TRBV9 . TGTGCCAGCAGCGTAGGAGGCAGTGGTGAGCAGTTCTTC CASSVGGSGEQFF
TRBJ1-5 14 . TRBV7-9 . TGTGCCAGCAGCGTCAACAGGGAGAATCAGCCCCAGCATTTT CASSVNRENQPQHF
TRBJ2-6 19 . TRBV7-3 TRBD2 TGTGCCAGCAGCTTAAGACTAGCGGGAGTGCAGTCTGGGGCCAACGTCCTGACTTTC CASSLRLAGVQSGANVLTF
TRBJ2-1 15 . TRBV5-1 . TGCGCCAGCAGCTTGGCGGGACGCGGCGAGGATGAGCAGTTCTTC CASSLAGRGEDEQFF
TRBJ2-2 12 . TRBV20-1 TRBD1 TGCAGTGCTAGACAGGGGGCCGGGGAGCTGTTTTTT CSARQGAGELFF
TRBJ2-6 13 . TRBV2 TRBD1 TGTGCCAGCATTGGACAGGGGGGCAACGTCCTGACTTTC CASIGQGGNVLTF
TRBJ2-4 16 few TRBV4-3 . TGCGCCAGCAGCCCCTCGACAAGTCTAGCCAAAAACATTCAGTACTTC CASSPSTSLAKNIQYF
TRBJ2-7 13 many TRBV6-2/TRBV6-3 . TGTGCCAGCAGGCGAACTGGATTCTACGAGCAGTACTTC CASRRTGFYEQYF
TRBJ1-1 14 many TRBV20-1 TRBD1 TGCAGTGCTAGGCCACAGGGGGTCAACACTGAAGCTTTCTTT CSARPQGVNTEAFF
TRBJ1-5 12 many TRBV20-1 . TGCAGTGCTGGACAGCGCAATCAGCCCCAGCATTTT CSAGQRNQPQHF
TRBJ2-5 13 few TRBV6-2/TRBV6-3 . TGTGCCAGCAGTTACACGCTACACAGGGCTCAGTACTTC CASSYTLHRAQYF
TRBJ1-2 13 many TRBV15 . TGTGCCACCAGCTTAGACAGTTCGTTTGGCTACACCTTC CATSLDSSFGYTF
TRBJ1-1 15 many TRBV9 . TGTGCCAGCAGCGTTTCCGGGAATGGGGGCACTGAAGCTTTCTTT CASSVSGNGGTEAFF
TRBJ2-1 15 many TRBV30 TRBD2 TGTGCCTGGAGCCGAGGACTAGCGGGCCACAATGAGCAGTTCTTC CAWSRGLAGHNEQFF
TRBJ2-3 16 few TRBV12-3/TRBV12-4 . TGTGCCAGCAGTAATCCGGGGGGCCGGGGCACAGATACGCAGTATTTT CASSNPGGRGTDTQYF
TRBJ2-1 13 . TRBV2 TRBD2 TGTGCCAGCAGTGAATCGGGGGGGTTGGAGCAGTTCTTC CASSESGGLEQFF
TRBJ1-1 13 many TRBV7-2 . TGTGCCAGCCGCCAACAGGGGAACACTGAAGCTTTCTTT CASRQQGNTEAFF
TRBJ1-2 15 few TRBV3-1 TRBD1 TGTGCCAGCAGCCAAACTTGGACAGGGGGCGATGGCTACACCTTC CASSQTWTGGDGYTF
TRBJ1-2 14 . TRBV5-1 TRBD1 TGCGCCAGCAGCTCCGGAGACAGGGAGGGCGGCTACACCTTC CASSSGDREGGYTF
TRBJ2-5 15 many TRBV5-1 . TGCGCCAGCAGCCTACAAACCCGTCCCTCTGAAGTACCGTACTTC CASSLQTRPSEVPYF
TRBJ2-7 11 many TRBV28 . TGTGCCAGCAGAGGACAGTGGGTGCAGTACTTC CASRGQWVQYF
TRBJ2-3 19 few TRBV5-1 TRBD2 TGCGCCAGCAGCTTACGACTAGCGGGAGGGTCGGCGAGCACAGATACGCAGTATTTT CASSLRLAGGSASTDTQYF
TRBJ1-1 15 many TRBV11-2 . TGTGCCAGCACCTCAGACCTGGGGGGGAACACTGAAGCTTTCTTT CASTSDLGGNTEAFF
TRBJ2-3 18 many TRBV12-3/TRBV12-4 TRBD1 TGTGCCAGCAGTTTATTTTTGAGAGGACAGGGATGGACAGATACGCAGTATTTT CASSLFLRGQGWTDTQYF
TRBJ1-5 16 many TRBV28 . TGTGCCAGCAGTTCGGCAGTTGGCTTTATAGATCAGCCCCAGCATTTT CASSSAVGFIDQPQHF
TRBJ2-3 18 . TRBV4-1 TRBD2 TGCGCCAGCAGCCAAGTCAGTCGACGGGGGGGCAGGGCAGATACGCAGTATTTT CASSQVSRRGGRADTQYF
TRBJ2-7 16 many TRBV30 . TGTGCCTGGAGTCCTAATCTGACTAGGCCGGGCAGGGAGCAGTACTTC CAWSPNLTRPGREQYF
TRBJ1-1 9 many TRBV12-3/TRBV12-4 . TGTGCCCAAAACACTGAAGCTTTCTTT CAQNTEAFF
TRBJ2-7 15 . TRBV20-1 TRBD1 TGCAGTGCTAGAGATTCGCGACAGGGGATCCACGAGCAGTACTTC CSARDSRQGIHEQYF